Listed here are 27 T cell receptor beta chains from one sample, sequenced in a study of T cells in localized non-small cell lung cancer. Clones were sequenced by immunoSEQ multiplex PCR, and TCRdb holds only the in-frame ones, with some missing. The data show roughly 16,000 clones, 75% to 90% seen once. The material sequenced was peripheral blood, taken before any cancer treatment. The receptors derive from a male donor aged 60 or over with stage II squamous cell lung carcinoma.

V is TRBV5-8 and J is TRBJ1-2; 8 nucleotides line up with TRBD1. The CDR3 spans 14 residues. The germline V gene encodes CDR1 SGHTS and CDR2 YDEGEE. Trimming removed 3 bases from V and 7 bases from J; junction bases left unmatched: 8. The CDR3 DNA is TGTGCCAGCAGCTCCCCGGACAGGGTAATTGGCTACACCTTC. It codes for CASSSPDRVIGYTF.

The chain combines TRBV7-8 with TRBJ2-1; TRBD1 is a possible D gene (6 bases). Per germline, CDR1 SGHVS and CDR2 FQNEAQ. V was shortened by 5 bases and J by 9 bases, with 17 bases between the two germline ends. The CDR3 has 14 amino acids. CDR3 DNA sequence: TGTGCCAGCAGCCCCGGACTGGAAGGGGGTGAGCAGTTCTTC. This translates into CASSPGLEGGEQFF. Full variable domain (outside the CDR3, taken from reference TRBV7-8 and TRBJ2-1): GAGVSQSPRYKVAKRGQDVALRCDPISGHVSLFWYQQALGQGPEFLTYFQNEAQLDKSGLPSDRFFAERPEGSVSTLKIQRTQQEDSAVYLCASSPGLEGGEQFFGPGTRLTVL.

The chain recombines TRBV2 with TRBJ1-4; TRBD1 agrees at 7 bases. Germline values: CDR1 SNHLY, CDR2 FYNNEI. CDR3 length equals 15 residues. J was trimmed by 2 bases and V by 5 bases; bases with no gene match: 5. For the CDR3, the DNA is TGTGCCAGCAGTTCCGACAGGGCTACTAATGAAAAACTGTTTTTT. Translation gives CASSSDRATNEKLFF.

Written as DNA, the CDR3 is TGTGCCAGCAGCATCCAGGACAGTAACCAAGAGACCCAGTACTTC. Translating gives CASSIQDSNQETQYF. V and J are TRBV9 and TRBJ2-5; weak D call: TRBD1 (6 bases). Trimming removed 4 bases at V and 0 bases at J, with 13 bases between. The CDR3 sequence is 15 residues long. Germline CDR1 is SGDLS and CDR2 is YYNGEE.

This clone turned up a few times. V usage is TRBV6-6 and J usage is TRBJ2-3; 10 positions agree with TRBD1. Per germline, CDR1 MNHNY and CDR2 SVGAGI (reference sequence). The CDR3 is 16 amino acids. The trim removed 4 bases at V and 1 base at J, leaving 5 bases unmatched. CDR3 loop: CASSSTGTGGTDTQYF. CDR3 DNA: TGTGCCAGCAGTTCAACCGGGACAGGGGGCACAGATACGCAGTATTTT.

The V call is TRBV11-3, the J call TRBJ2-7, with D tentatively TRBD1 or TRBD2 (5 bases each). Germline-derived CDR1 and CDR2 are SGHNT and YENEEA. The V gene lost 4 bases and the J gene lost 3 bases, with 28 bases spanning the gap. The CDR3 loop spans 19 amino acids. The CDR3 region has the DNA TGTGCCAGCAGCTGCCACAGCAGGGAGCCCCACCTGAAAGACTACGAGCAGTACTTC. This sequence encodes CASSCHSREPHLKDYEQYF.

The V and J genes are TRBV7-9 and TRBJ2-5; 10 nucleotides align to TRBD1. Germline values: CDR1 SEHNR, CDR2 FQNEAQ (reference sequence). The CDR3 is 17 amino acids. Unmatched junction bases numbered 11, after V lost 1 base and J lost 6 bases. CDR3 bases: TGTGCCAGCAGCTTAGGACAGGGGGCCGGGGCAGGAAAGACCCAGTACTTC. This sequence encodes CASSLGQGAGAGKTQYF.

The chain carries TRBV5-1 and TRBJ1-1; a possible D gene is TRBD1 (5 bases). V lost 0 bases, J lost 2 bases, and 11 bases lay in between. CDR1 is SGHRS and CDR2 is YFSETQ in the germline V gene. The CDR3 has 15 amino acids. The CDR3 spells CASSLGSGLNTEAFF. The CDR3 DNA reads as TGCGCCAGCAGCTTGGGTTCGGGACTTAACACTGAAGCTTTCTTT.

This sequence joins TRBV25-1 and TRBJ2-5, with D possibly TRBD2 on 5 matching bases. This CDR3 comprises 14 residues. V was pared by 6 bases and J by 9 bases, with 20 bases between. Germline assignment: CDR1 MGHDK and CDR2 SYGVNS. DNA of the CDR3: TGTGCCAGCAGCCCTTCGGGATTCGCAGGCCCCCAGTACTTC. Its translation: CASSPSGFAGPQYF.

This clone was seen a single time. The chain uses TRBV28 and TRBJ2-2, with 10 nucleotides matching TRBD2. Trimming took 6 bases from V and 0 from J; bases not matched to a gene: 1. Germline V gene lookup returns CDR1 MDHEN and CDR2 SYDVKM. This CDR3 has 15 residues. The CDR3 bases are TGTGCCAGCAGAGGACTAGCGGCGAACACCGGGGAGCTGTTTTTT. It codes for CASRGLAANTGELFF.

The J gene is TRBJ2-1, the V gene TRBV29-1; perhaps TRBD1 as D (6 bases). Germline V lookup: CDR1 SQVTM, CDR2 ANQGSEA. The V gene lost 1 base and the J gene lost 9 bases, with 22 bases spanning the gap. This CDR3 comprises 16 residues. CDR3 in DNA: TGCAGCGTTGAAGGTCATAACAGGGAACCTAGGCTTGAGCAGTTCTTC. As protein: CSVEGHNREPRLEQFF.

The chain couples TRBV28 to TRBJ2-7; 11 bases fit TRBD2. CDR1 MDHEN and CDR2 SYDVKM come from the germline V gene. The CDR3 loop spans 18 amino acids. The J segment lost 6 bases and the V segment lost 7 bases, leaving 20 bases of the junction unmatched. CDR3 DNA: TGTGCCAGCACCCGACAGGGCCCACTAGCGGGAGTGGCGGGCGAGCAGTACTTC. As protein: CASTRQGPLAGVAGEQYF.

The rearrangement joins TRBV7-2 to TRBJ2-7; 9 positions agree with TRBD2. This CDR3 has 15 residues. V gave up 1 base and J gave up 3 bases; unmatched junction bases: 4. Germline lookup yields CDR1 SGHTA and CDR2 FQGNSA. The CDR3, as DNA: TGTGCCAGCAGCTTAGGGGGTAGCGGGAGCTACGAGCAGTACTTC. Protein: CASSLGGSGSYEQYF.

The DNA of the CDR3 is TGTGCCAGCACTCAGAACCGATACAATGAGCAGTTCTTC. Protein: CASTQNRYNEQFF. V and J are TRBV28 and TRBJ2-1; D call uncertain. The CDR3 runs to 13 residues. Germline V gene data show CDR1 as MDHEN and CDR2 as SYDVKM. Trimming took off 7 bases at V and 4 bases at J, with 11 bases between the two ends. The full variable domain, in which reference TRBV28 and TRBJ2-1 provide the parts outside the CDR3, is DVKVTQSSRYLVKRTGEKVFLECVQDMDHENMFWYRQDPGLGLRLIYFSYDVKMKEKGDIPEGYSVSREKKERFSLILESASTNQTSMYLCASTQNRYNEQFFGPGTRLTVL.

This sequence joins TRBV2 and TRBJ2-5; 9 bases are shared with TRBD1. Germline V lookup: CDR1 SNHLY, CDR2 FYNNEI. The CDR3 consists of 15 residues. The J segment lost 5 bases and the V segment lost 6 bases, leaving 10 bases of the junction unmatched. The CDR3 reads CASRRDRATGETQYF. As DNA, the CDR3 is TGTGCCAGCAGGCGGGACAGGGCTACGGGTGAGACCCAGTACTTC.

CDR3 sequence (DNA): TGTGCCAGCAGCTTACGGGGGACAGGGAGTTTTCCTTCCTACAATGAGCAGTTCTTC. Its protein is CASSLRGTGSFPSYNEQFF. J is TRBJ2-1 and V is TRBV7-6; 9 bases are shared with TRBD1. This CDR3 region has 19 residues. Germline CDR1 and CDR2: SGHVS and FNYEAQ. Trimming took 2 bases from V and 1 from J; bases not matched to a gene: 12.

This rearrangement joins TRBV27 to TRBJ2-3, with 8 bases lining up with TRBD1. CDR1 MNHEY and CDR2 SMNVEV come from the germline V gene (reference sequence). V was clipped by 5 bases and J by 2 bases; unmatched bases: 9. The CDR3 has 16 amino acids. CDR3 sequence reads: CASSPALTGATDTQYF. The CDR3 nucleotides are TGTGCCAGCAGTCCGGCTTTGACAGGGGCCACAGATACGCAGTATTTT.

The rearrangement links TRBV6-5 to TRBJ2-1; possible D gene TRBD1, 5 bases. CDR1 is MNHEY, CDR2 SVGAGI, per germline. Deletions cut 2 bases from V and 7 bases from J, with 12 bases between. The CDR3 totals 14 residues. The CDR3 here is CASSYGQGRNEQFF. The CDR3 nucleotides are TGTGCCAGCAGTTACGGGCAGGGTAGGAATGAGCAGTTCTTC.

The CDR3 nucleotides are TGTGCCAGCAGCTTGGCGGAATGGCAAGAGACCCAGTACTTC. Protein: CASSLAEWQETQYF. This sequence joins TRBV7-8 and TRBJ2-5, with D unclear. From germline, CDR1 is SGHVS and CDR2 FQNEAQ. The CDR3 covers 14 residues. Trimming removed 3 bases from V and 2 bases from J, with 10 bases in between.

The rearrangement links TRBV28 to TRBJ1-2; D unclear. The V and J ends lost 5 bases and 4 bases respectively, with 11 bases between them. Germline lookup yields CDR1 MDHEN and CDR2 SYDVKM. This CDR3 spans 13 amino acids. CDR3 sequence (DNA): TGTGCCAGCAGTAGCAGGCCATTCTATGGCTACACCTTC. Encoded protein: CASSSRPFYGYTF.

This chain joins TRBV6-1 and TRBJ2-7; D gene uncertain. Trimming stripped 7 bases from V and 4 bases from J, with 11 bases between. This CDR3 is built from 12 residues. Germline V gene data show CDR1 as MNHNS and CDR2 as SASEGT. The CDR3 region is CASTKDVYEQYF. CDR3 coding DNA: TGTGCCAGCACCAAGGACGTGTACGAGCAGTACTTC.

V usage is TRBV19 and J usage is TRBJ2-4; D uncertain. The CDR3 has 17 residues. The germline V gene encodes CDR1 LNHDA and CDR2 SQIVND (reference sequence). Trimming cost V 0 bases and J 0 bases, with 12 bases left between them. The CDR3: CASSIDRAGLAKNIQYF. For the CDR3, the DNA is TGTGCCAGTAGTATAGATAGGGCAGGCCTAGCCAAAAACATTCAGTACTTC.

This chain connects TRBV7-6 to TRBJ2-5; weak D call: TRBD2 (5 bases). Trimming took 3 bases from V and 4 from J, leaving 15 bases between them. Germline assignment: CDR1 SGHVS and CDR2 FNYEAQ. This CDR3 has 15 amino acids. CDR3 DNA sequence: TGTGCCAGCAGCTTGTACGAGAGGGCGCCAGAGACCCAGTACTTC. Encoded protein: CASSLYERAPETQYF.

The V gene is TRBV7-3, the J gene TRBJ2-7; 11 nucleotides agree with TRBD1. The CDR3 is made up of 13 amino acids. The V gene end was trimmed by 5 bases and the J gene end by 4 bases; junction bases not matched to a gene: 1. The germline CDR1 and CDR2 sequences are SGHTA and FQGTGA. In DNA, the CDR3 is TGTGCCAGCAGCCGGGACAGGGGGTACGAGCAGTACTTC. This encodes CASSRDRGYEQYF.

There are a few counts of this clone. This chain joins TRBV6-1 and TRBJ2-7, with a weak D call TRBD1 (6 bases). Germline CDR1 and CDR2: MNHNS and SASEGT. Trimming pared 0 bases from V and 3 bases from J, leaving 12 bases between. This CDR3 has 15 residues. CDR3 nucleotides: TGTGCCAGCAGTGAAGCGCTTCAGGGGTACTACGAGCAGTACTTC. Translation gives CASSEALQGYYEQYF.

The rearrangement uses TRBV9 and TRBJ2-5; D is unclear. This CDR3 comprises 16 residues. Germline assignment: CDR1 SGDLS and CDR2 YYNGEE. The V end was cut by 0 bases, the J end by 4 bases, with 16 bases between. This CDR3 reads CASSVGAIGRGETQYF. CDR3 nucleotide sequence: TGTGCCAGCAGCGTAGGGGCGATCGGGCGAGGAGAGACCCAGTACTTC.

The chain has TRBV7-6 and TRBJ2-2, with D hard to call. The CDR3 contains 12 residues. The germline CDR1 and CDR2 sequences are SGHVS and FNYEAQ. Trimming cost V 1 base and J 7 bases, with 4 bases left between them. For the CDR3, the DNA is TGTGCCAGCAGCTTAGGGCTCGGGGAGCTGTTTTTT. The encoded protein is CASSLGLGELFF.